Detailed here is one T cell receptor beta chain. Antigen: not known. The data belong to a study of T cell repertoires in cytomegalovirus infection. Study-level information: From public TCR beta signatures came an indication of both CMV infection and matching HLA type. Study-wide findings and caveats: CMV carriers with the relevant HLA were identified by cumulative public TCR beta family frequency. CMV-specific TCR beta clonotypes restricted by HLA-C were the ones dominating the ex vivo response.

V was cut by 3 bases and J by 0 bases, with 7 bases left in between. Per germline, CDR1 MNHEY and CDR2 SMNVEV (reference sequence). The CDR3 is 14 residues long. TCRdb ran MiXCR on the reads and lists one entry per CDR3 protein. The sample consists of 490,000 or so distinct CDR3 sequences, approximately 10% of them appearing once. Source material: PBMCs. The chain employs TRBV27 and TRBJ2-3; the D gene is possibly TRBD1 (6 bases). The TCR was taken from a human donor in good health (CMV status not recorded). Some clones in this sample may be carry-over from other donors' samples. The CDR3, as DNA: TGTGCCAGCAGTTTTCAGGGGAGCACAGATACGCAGTATTTT. Amino acid sequence: CASSFQGSTDTQYF.